A selection of T cell receptor beta chains follows, all from one sample in a study of T cells in Graves' hyperthyroidism and ophthalmopathy. TCRdb re-derived calls from the multiplex PCR reads in MiXCR, one entry per CDR3 protein. The sample yields some 500,000 distinct CDR3 sequences, over 13% seen once. Sequencing was performed on blood. These receptors all stem from a woman between 18 and 29 years old with Graves' hyperthyroidism. Both conserved end residues are part of each CDR3. A D gene is named only where the DNA matches it firmly. Rows may omit the clone size; those that give it use once, few, many or a size class.

D,V,size,J,CDR3,DNA
.,TRBV7-3,many,TRBJ2-1,CASSLTSTSYNEQFF,TGTGCCAGCAGCTTAACCTCTACTTCCTACAATGAGCAGTTCTTC
.,TRBV3-1,many,TRBJ2-1,CASSQVIASEQFF,TGTGCCAGCAGCCAAGTTATAGCAAGCGAGCAGTTCTTC
TRBD1,TRBV3-1,many,TRBJ2-3,CASSSGGRFTDTQYF,TGTGCCAGCAGCTCAGGGGGAAGATTCACAGATACGCAGTATTTT
TRBD2,TRBV2,.,TRBJ2-5,CASRRTSGSSAETQYF,TGTGCCAGCAGGCGGACTAGCGGGAGTTCGGCGGAGACCCAGTACTTC
TRBD1,TRBV2,many,TRBJ2-3,CASSERGTGAPDTQYF,TGTGCCAGCAGTGAAAGGGGGACAGGGGCCCCAGATACGCAGTATTTT
.,TRBV11-2,many,TRBJ2-1,CASSFQQQFF,TGTGCCAGCAGCTTTCAACAGCAGTTCTTC
.,TRBV7-8,many,TRBJ2-3,CASSPETSSGTDTQYF,TGTGCCAGCAGCCCAGAAACCTCCTCGGGCACAGATACGCAGTATTTT
.,TRBV20-1,many,TRBJ2-3,CSAYKTDTQYF,TGCAGTGCTTATAAGACAGATACGCAGTATTTT
.,TRBV20-1,many,TRBJ2-5,CSAMDSFQETQYF,TGCAGTGCTATGGACAGTTTCCAAGAGACCCAGTACTTC
.,TRBV3-1,.,TRBJ1-5,CASSLGLSNQPQHF,TGTGCCAGCAGCCTTGGGTTGAGCAATCAGCCCCAGCATTTT
.,TRBV29-1,once,TRBJ1-2,CSVVSPDRNYGYTF,TGCAGCGTTGTGTCACCCGACAGAAACTATGGCTACACCTTC
.,TRBV4-1,many,TRBJ2-3,CASSQGRFDTQYF,TGCGCCAGCAGCCAAGGTCGATTTGATACGCAGTATTTT
TRBD2,TRBV7-3,many,TRBJ2-1,CASSSILAGANEQFF,TGTGCCAGCAGCTCGATACTAGCGGGAGCCAATGAGCAGTTCTTC
TRBD1,TRBV11-3,many,TRBJ2-1,CASSSGTDSYNEQFF,TGTGCCAGCAGCTCCGGGACAGACTCCTACAATGAGCAGTTCTTC
.,TRBV20-1,.,TRBJ1-1,CSAPRGLGGGTEAFF,TGCAGTGCTCCCCGAGGGTTGGGTGGAGGGACTGAAGCTTTCTTT
TRBD1,TRBV2,.,TRBJ2-2,CASRAGTGRVGELFF,TGTGCCAGCAGAGCCGGGACAGGGAGGGTCGGGGAGCTGTTTTTT
.,TRBV7-2,many,TRBJ1-1,CASGPFGAFF,TGTGCCAGCGGGCCTTTCGGCGCTTTCTTT
.,TRBV20-1,few,TRBJ1-1,CSARDPLGTLNTEAFF,TGCAGTGCTAGAGACCCTCTGGGCACCTTGAACACTGAAGCTTTCTTT
TRBD2,TRBV11-2,many,TRBJ2-5,CASSPLLAGVETQYF,TGTGCCAGCAGCCCCCTACTAGCGGGAGTAGAGACCCAGTACTTC
TRBD2,TRBV12-3/TRBV12-4,many,TRBJ2-3,CASNPGTSGRGDTQYF,TGTGCCAGCAATCCCGGAACTAGCGGGAGAGGGGATACGCAGTATTTT
TRBD1,TRBV27,many,TRBJ1-4,CASSLRGMTGTEKLFF,TGTGCCAGCAGTTTAAGGGGAATGACAGGGACCGAAAAACTGTTTTTT
.,TRBV20-1,few,TRBJ1-4,CSAREGNSNEKLFF,TGCAGTGCTAGAGAAGGAAACAGCAATGAAAAACTGTTTTTT
.,TRBV27,few,TRBJ1-1,CASSFGQAGGTEAFF,TGTGCCAGCAGTTTCGGGCAGGCCGGGGGCACTGAAGCTTTCTTT
.,TRBV30,many,TRBJ1-2,CAWKGLDYGYTF,TGTGCCTGGAAGGGACTGGACTATGGCTACACCTTC
TRBD1,TRBV2,many,TRBJ1-2,CASSRDRDDYGYTF,TGTGCCAGCAGTCGCGACAGGGACGACTATGGCTACACCTTC
.,TRBV2,few,TRBJ1-3,CASSYLGGSGNTIYF,TGTGCCAGCAGCTACTTAGGGGGCTCTGGAAACACCATATATTTT
TRBD2,TRBV19,.,TRBJ2-4,CASSDLAGAKNIQYF,TGTGCCAGTAGTGACCTAGCGGGAGCCAAAAACATTCAGTACTTC
.,TRBV9,few,TRBJ1-2,CASSLRRDTAYGYTF,TGTGCCAGCAGCCTAAGGCGGGACACCGCTTACGGCTACACCTTC
.,TRBV5-1,many,TRBJ2-1,CASSLWLAWSSYNEQFF,TGCGCCAGCAGCTTGTGGCTAGCGTGGAGCTCCTACAATGAGCAGTTCTTC
.,TRBV29-1,few,TRBJ1-1,CSVDPTRSNTEAFF,TGCAGCGTTGATCCGACACGATCGAACACTGAAGCTTTCTTT
TRBD2,TRBV20-1,many,TRBJ2-3,CSATSSGVGTDTQYF,TGCAGTGCTACATCTAGCGGGGTGGGAACAGATACGCAGTATTTT
.,TRBV19,many,TRBJ1-1,CASSTGVNTEAFF,TGTGCCAGTAGTACGGGGGTGAACACTGAAGCTTTCTTT
.,TRBV25-1,.,TRBJ1-1,CASSKGQGVGTEAFF,TGTGCCAGCAGTAAGGGGCAGGGCGTTGGCACTGAAGCTTTCTTT
.,TRBV5-1,.,TRBJ1-2,CASSTGTDYGYTF,TGCGCCAGCAGCACCGGGACGGATTATGGCTACACCTTC
.,TRBV5-1,once,TRBJ1-2,CASRSSNYGYTF,TGCGCCAGCAGAAGCAGTAACTATGGCTACACCTTC
.,TRBV6-1,many,TRBJ2-7,CASSEDGGIYEQYF,TGTGCCAGCAGTGAAGATGGGGGGATCTACGAGCAGTACTTC
.,TRBV19,many,TRBJ1-2,CASMGLYKETAFNYGYTF,TGTGCCAGTATGGGTCTCTATAAGGAGACAGCATTTAACTATGGCTACACCTTC
.,TRBV12-3/TRBV12-4,many,TRBJ1-5,CASTLGWNQPQHF,TGTGCCAGCACTCTAGGGTGGAATCAGCCCCAGCATTTT
.,TRBV4-1,.,TRBJ2-3,CASSQIGDSTDTQYF,TGCGCCAGCAGCCAAATCGGGGACAGCACAGATACGCAGTATTTT
TRBD1,TRBV20-1,.,TRBJ1-1,CSASRQGGNTEAFF,TGCAGTGCTTCCCGACAGGGAGGGAACACTGAAGCTTTCTTT
.,TRBV6-1,many,TRBJ2-2,CASSEGYFRAGELFF,TGTGCCAGCAGTGAAGGGTACTTTCGGGCCGGGGAGCTGTTTTTT
.,TRBV11-2,.,TRBJ1-2,CASSRDPSNYGYTF,TGTGCCAGCAGCCGGGACCCTTCTAACTATGGCTACACCTTC
.,TRBV12-3/TRBV12-4,many,TRBJ1-4,CASSLAGIGTNEKLFF,TGTGCCAGCAGTCTCGCAGGGATAGGGACTAATGAAAAACTGTTTTTT
.,TRBV5-1,many,TRBJ2-2,CASSLATSNTGELFF,TGCGCCAGCAGCTTGGCTACCTCGAACACCGGGGAGCTGTTTTTT
.,TRBV7-2,few,TRBJ2-7,CASSLSIQSGMRAYERYF,TGTGCCAGCAGCTTATCCATCCAATCAGGGATGAGGGCTTACGAGCGGTACTTC
.,TRBV29-1,many,TRBJ1-1,CSVDLGGQNSNTEAFF,TGCAGCGTTGATTTGGGGGGGCAGAATTCGAACACTGAAGCTTTCTTT
.,TRBV6-1,many,TRBJ1-1,CASSEEVSLNTEAFF,TGTGCCAGCAGTGAAGAGGTCAGTCTGAACACTGAAGCTTTCTTT
.,TRBV12-3/TRBV12-4,few,TRBJ1-6,CASSLAGYGSPLHF,TGTGCCAGCAGTTTAGCGGGTTACGGTTCACCCCTCCACTTT
TRBD2,TRBV30,many,TRBJ2-3,CAWTKAGYGDTQYF,TGTGCCTGGACTAAAGCGGGATATGGAGATACGCAGTATTTT
.,TRBV7-2,.,TRBJ2-3,CASSLIRPDTQYF,TGTGCCAGCAGCTTGATCCGCCCAGATACGCAGTATTTT
TRBD2,TRBV11-3,few,TRBJ2-5,CASSLGGGRQETQYF,TGTGCCAGCAGCTTAGGGGGGGGAAGACAAGAGACCCAGTACTTC
.,TRBV30,many,TRBJ2-2,CAWSLRAAGELFF,TGTGCCTGGAGTCTGCGGGCCGCCGGGGAGCTGTTTTTT
.,TRBV12-3/TRBV12-4,many,TRBJ1-3,CASEFQAGNTIYF,TGTGCCAGCGAATTCCAGGCTGGAAACACCATATATTTT
.,TRBV7-3,few,TRBJ1-2,CASSLGQWENNGYTF,TGTGCCAGCAGCTTGGGACAATGGGAAAATAATGGCTACACCTTC